The present T cell receptor beta chain was sequenced within a study of cytomegalovirus exposure and HLA in healthy donors. The PCR made use of 60 Vbeta and 13 Jbeta primers. The method was immunoSEQ multiplex PCR; TCRdb's version includes in-frame clones alone and lacks a portion of them. The table records roughly 100,000 clones, about 13% of them present only once. Per germline, CDR1 SGHDT and CDR2 YYEEEE. J was trimmed by 5 bases and V by 2 bases; bases with no gene match: 5. This CDR3 has 15 residues. The sequenced sample consisted of PBMCs. The V call is TRBV5-6, the J call TRBJ1-3; the match to TRBD1 covers 9 bases. The receptor's source is a man in his forties in good health and CMV-seropositive. The CDR3 region is CASSLRDRARNTIYF. The DNA of the CDR3 is TGTGCCAGCAGCTTACGGGACAGGGCCCGAAACACCATATATTTT.